The source of this TCR beta chain is a study of regulatory T cells in long-lasting Graves disease (dated by TCRdb to the early 2020s). Study-wide context: Newly diagnosed Graves' disease patients had taken antithyroid drugs for less than 3 months. This study used TCR sequencing and RNA sequencing of peripheral blood to compare persistent Graves' disease patients against newly diagnosed Graves' disease patients. The study was registered as a clinical trial and conducted in China. A total of 33 samples underwent TCR sequencing, from about 13 patients with persistent Graves' disease and roughly 20 patients with newly diagnosed Graves' disease. Broader findings and caveats from the paper: Sequencing and analysis were restricted to the TCR beta chain. A larger number of public clonotypes was shared among persistent patients (more than 2,500) than among newly diagnosed patients (approximately 1,000). Lower TCR Shannon entropy and fewer highly expanded clones were observed in persistent Graves' disease patients than in newly diagnosed patients, which suggested clonal expansion. As a limitation, the authors acknowledged that the small sample size may reduce accuracy. Peripheral blood alone was examined, since thyroid tissue, which constituted the primary lesion, could not be accessed. Persistent disease showed preferential use of TRBV28, TRBJ1-2 and TRBJ2-5, whereas newly diagnosed disease favored TRBV20-1 and TRBJ2-1.

Receptor libraries were prepared by multiplex PCR. Reads for this sample came from an Illumina HiSeq 4000. iRepertoire HTBI primers and Arm-PCR amplification of CDR3 regions were used to construct TCR beta libraries. PCR products were gel purified before sequencing. The study's own analysis went as follows. A total of 62 TRBV and some 15 TRBJ segments were identified across samples and were used for gene usage analysis of CDR3 amino acid clonotypes. COPE and FqMerger were used to merge the filtered high-quality paired reads into contigs. BLAST was used to align contigs to IMGT TRBV, TRBD and TRBJ reference genes, and CDR3 was defined according to IMGT. Any clonotype with a frequency above 0.1% was classified as a highly expanded clone. Shannon entropy was used to measure repertoire diversity, and the Gini coefficient was used to measure V-J evenness. Clonotypes shared by more than one individual were considered public. TCRdb trimmed public reads at Q25 via fastp, called clones via MiXCR and kept in-frame beta chains. Each CDR3 protein appears once, grouped with its most common genes and DNA. It is TCRdb's table, rather than the study itself, that gives the V and J calls and clone size. For this sample the table gives 450,000 to 700,000 distinct CDR3 sequences, of which approximately 13% were detected only once. The top ten clonotypes cover roughly 10% of the sample.

The label giving this sample's time point can be read as: newly diagnosed GD, antithyroid drugs for less than 3 months. For both TCR sequencing and RNA sequencing, RNA was extracted from PBMCs in TRIzol. The diagnosis of Graves' disease followed American Thyroid Association guidelines. The patients came from an endocrinology department in Xi'an, China. From each patient, 8 to 10 milliliters of peripheral blood was collected into an EDTA anticoagulant tube. Ficoll Paque Plus density gradient separation was used to isolate PBMCs, and no additional T cell sorting was done. An Agilent 2100 Bioanalyzer and agarose gel were used to check RNA quality, and a NanoDrop 2000 was used to measure RNA concentration. Taken from the germline V gene, the CDR1 and CDR2 loops are MNHGY and SVAAGI. The CDR3 holds 16 amino acids from the cysteine to the phenylalanine. Solely the CDR3 DNA is kept, with 48 bases framed from the first base.

Only a few counts were recorded for this clonotype. The antigen this receptor binds is unknown. A much larger clonotype is one base distant, so this may be a read error. The data also belong to a second study, concerning T cells in Graves' hyperthyroidism and ophthalmopathy. The second study reports: Graves' hyperthyroidism was defined as stable when no progression to ophthalmopathy occurred over 18 months of follow-up. Hyperthyroidism patients were aged 18 to 65 years and newly diagnosed, with disease duration of less than 2 months. Exclusion was applied to patients with uncontrolled infections, other autoimmune diseases, pregnancy or lactation. Diagnoses were established on the basis of clinical symptoms, serum thyroxine and TRAb, thyroid ultrasound, and orbital computed tomography. A first-round RT-PCR of the TCR CDR3 used the HTBI primer set with the Qiagen OneStep RT-PCR kit. Most expanded thyroid clonotypes (frequency above 0.001) were also detected in blood, suggesting blood repertoires may reflect thyroid immune responses. Ophthalmopathy was separated from stable hyperthyroidism by a 13 V-J signature model, with over 85% sensitivity and approximately 81% specificity obtained in cross-validation and 80%/75% obtained in testing. In validation, progression to ophthalmopathy was predicted by the model with 70.59% sensitivity and roughly 72% specificity, a median of 6.5 months before onset. To identify distinguishing TCR V-J signatures, a discovery cohort of about 100 patients was used, comprising 40 to 45 with Graves' ophthalmopathy and 57 with stable Graves' hyperthyroidism. Prospective prediction of ophthalmopathy was tested in an independent validation cohort consisting of fewer than 20 hyperthyroidism patients and around 17 patients who later progressed to ophthalmopathy. The 85 to 100 discovery patients were divided at random into training and test sets in a 7:3 ratio. The study also compared thyroid tissue and blood T-cell repertoires from roughly six Graves' hyperthyroidism patients. Following sampling, methimazole starting at 30 mg daily was given to hyperthyroidism patients, and high-dose intravenous methylprednisolone was given to ophthalmopathy patients. Libraries were constructed in a second round of multiplex PCR, after which size selection and purification were carried out. Sequencing of the libraries was done on an Illumina HiSeq2000 using paired-end 100 bp reads. SOAPnuke was used to process the raw data, throwing out any read that contained adapters or uncalled bases, had a mean Phred below 15, or lacked an exact constant-primer or identifier match. High-quality paired reads were merged with COPE v1.2.5, and unique nucleotide sequences were defined as clonotypes. MiTCR v1.1 was used to align the clonotypes against IMGT TRBV, TRBD and TRBJ reference segments. Analysis was restricted to V-J combinations with a frequency above 0.0001, which covered over 98% of repertoires. The TCS score was defined as the ratio of F50 (clonal expansion) to E x V (chaos), calculated using BLOSUM62-based TCRdist between CDR3 peptides within each V-J. Welch's t-statistics and random forest reduced around 510 V-J features to roughly 13, which were used in a naive Bayes classifier (R e1071). Sample size was not statistically predetermined, and investigators were not blinded to group allocation. The paper describes TCR Vbeta CDR3 sequencing of 140 or so peripheral blood samples, made up of about 41 ophthalmopathy patients, around 73 hyperthyroidism patients and about 17 progressor patients.

This specimen was peripheral blood mononuclear cells (PBMCs), taken at new diagnosis, from a patient treated with antithyroid drugs. The chain employs TRBV6-9 and TRBJ2-3; 9 central bases correspond to TRBD2. The source is a man aged 30-40 years with Graves disease. Donor details come from another sample of the same person, matched by shared clones. The sequence in DNA is TGTGCCAGCAGTTACCAACTAGCGGGTAGCACAGATTCGCAGTATTTT. Its translation reads: CASSYQLAGSTDSQYF.